The T cell receptor beta chain under discussion was sequenced for a study of post-analysis software for immune sequencing data. Study-level information: Relapsing-remitting, secondary progressive and progressive-relapsing forms of multiple sclerosis all featured among disease courses.

The CDR3 is 14 amino acids. CDR1 is SGDLS and CDR2 is YYNGEE in the germline V gene. V lost 2 bases and J lost 5, with 14 bases in between. This clonotype was seen a handful of times. Its antigen is still unknown. Study outcomes and limitations: Controls showed lower frequencies than patients for five TRBV segments, and TRBV5-6, TRBV5-1 and TRBV20-1 were among these.

Included in the TCR beta cDNA libraries were unique molecular identifiers. Each CDR3 protein gets one entry after TCRdb re-called the PCR reads with MiXCR. The sample consists of 170,000 or so distinct CDR3 sequences, roughly 31% of them appearing once. This receptor was obtained from a girl between 5 and 17 years old with multiple sclerosis. This chain links TRBV9 with TRBJ2-7; D not resolved. Sequencing input: blood. CDR3 sequence: CASSVQSRPDEQYF. The CDR3 DNA follows: TGTGCCAGCAGCGTCCAAAGCCGACCGGACGAGCAGTACTTC.